The rows below give T cell receptor beta chains drawn from one sample of a study of blood T cell repertoires in COVID-19. The data were produced by immunoSEQ multiplex PCR, yet TCRdb's version contains in-frame clones alone and is incomplete. The sample includes roughly 60,000 clones, over 80% of them seen just once. The sequencing sample was made of peripheral blood. These receptors were collected from a man under 40 with COVID-19, enrolled during active disease. Each CDR3 is given with its conserved first and last residue. Each record gives: J gene, clone size, V gene, D gene, CDR3 protein, CDR3 DNA. D genes are given only for firm matches. Some rows mark clone size as missing; the rest say once, few, many or name a class of expanded clone.

J: TRBJ2-3
size: NA
V: TRBV7-2
D: NA
CDR3: CASSFQVSSTDTQYF
DNA: TGTGCCAGCAGCTTTCAGGTCTCAAGCACAGATACGCAGTATTTT

J: TRBJ2-1
size: NA
V: TRBV27
D: TRBD2
CDR3: CASSLRGTSGSYNEQFF
DNA: TGTGCCAGCAGTTTAAGAGGGACTAGCGGGTCTTACAATGAGCAGTTCTTC

J: TRBJ2-3
size: few
V: TRBV6-4
D: NA
CDR3: CASSDSRGTDTQYF
DNA: TGTGCCAGCAGTGACTCGCGCGGCACAGATACGCAGTATTTT

J: TRBJ2-1
size: NA
V: TRBV11-3
D: TRBD2
CDR3: CASTQTSGGDRSEQFF
DNA: TGTGCCAGCACCCAGACTAGCGGGGGGGATCGGAGTGAGCAGTTCTTC

J: TRBJ1-1
size: NA
V: TRBV27
D: NA
CDR3: CASSLGPATEAFF
DNA: TGTGCCAGCAGTTTAGGGCCGGCGACTGAAGCTTTCTTT

J: TRBJ2-3
size: NA
V: TRBV10-3
D: NA
CDR3: CATTTSESSTDTQYF
DNA: TGTGCCACCACGACATCCGAATCAAGCACAGATACGCAGTATTTT

J: TRBJ2-2
size: NA
V: TRBV7-3
D: NA
CDR3: CASSRYTGNTGELFF
DNA: TGTGCCAGCAGCCGTTACACGGGGAACACCGGGGAGCTGTTTTTT

J: TRBJ2-6
size: NA
V: TRBV19
D: TRBD1
CDR3: CASIPGTGRSGANVLTF
DNA: TGTGCCAGTATCCCCGGGACAGGGCGCTCTGGGGCCAACGTCCTGACTTTC

J: TRBJ2-7
size: NA
V: TRBV15
D: TRBD2
CDR3: CATSRTPGLAVSYEQYF
DNA: TGTGCCACCAGCAGAACCCCGGGACTAGCGGTTTCCTACGAGCAGTACTTC

J: TRBJ1-3
size: NA
V: TRBV5-1
D: NA
CDR3: CASTSGVGGSGNTIYF
DNA: TGCGCCAGCACCTCCGGAGTCGGCGGCTCTGGAAACACCATATATTTT

J: TRBJ2-3
size: NA
V: TRBV7-6
D: NA
CDR3: CASSLRGGGADTQYF
DNA: TGTGCCAGCAGCCTAAGGGGGGGAGGGGCAGATACGCAGTATTTT

J: TRBJ1-2
size: NA
V: TRBV29-1
D: NA
CDR3: CSVHNREYGYTF
DNA: TGCAGCGTCCACAACAGGGAGTATGGCTACACCTTC

J: TRBJ2-3
size: NA
V: TRBV7-9
D: NA
CDR3: CASSSEGDTQYF
DNA: TGTGCCAGCAGCTCGGAGGGAGATACGCAGTATTTT

J: TRBJ1-2
size: NA
V: TRBV10-3
D: NA
CDR3: CAIMGGAENYGYTF
DNA: TGTGCCATCATGGGGGGGGCGGAGAACTATGGCTACACCTTC

J: TRBJ2-7
size: NA
V: TRBV30
D: TRBD1
CDR3: CAWSNFGTGLYYEQYF
DNA: TGTGCCTGGAGTAATTTCGGGACAGGTCTCTACTACGAGCAGTACTTC

J: TRBJ2-2
size: NA
V: TRBV14
D: NA
CDR3: CASSQDWNRANTGELFF
DNA: TGTGCCAGCAGCCAAGATTGGAACAGGGCTAACACCGGGGAGCTGTTTTTT

J: TRBJ2-3
size: NA
V: TRBV5-1
D: NA
CDR3: CASSPGGMTLGTQYF
DNA: TGCGCCAGCAGCCCGGGGGGCATGACGTTGGGTACGCAGTATTTT

J: TRBJ1-1
size: NA
V: TRBV28
D: NA
CDR3: CASSEGGRAGEAFF
DNA: TGTGCCAGCAGCGAAGGGGGACGGGCGGGTGAAGCTTTCTTT

J: TRBJ2-5
size: NA
V: TRBV3-1/TRBV3-2
D: TRBD2
CDR3: CASSRKRGGETQYF
DNA: TGTGCCAGCAGCCGAAAGCGGGGCGGAGAGACCCAGTACTTC

J: TRBJ1-1
size: NA
V: TRBV3-1/TRBV3-2
D: NA
CDR3: CASSRTGNTEAFF
DNA: TGTGCCAGCAGTCGCACAGGGAACACTGAAGCTTTCTTT

J: TRBJ2-2
size: NA
V: TRBV10-3
D: NA
CDR3: CATKVGSAGELFF
DNA: TGTGCCACCAAAGTTGGTTCAGCCGGGGAGCTGTTTTTT

J: TRBJ2-7
size: NA
V: TRBV14
D: NA
CDR3: CASSRGGWQYF
DNA: TGTGCCAGCAGCCGGGGGGGCTGGCAGTACTTC

J: TRBJ1-2
size: NA
V: TRBV28
D: NA
CDR3: CASREGDGYTF
DNA: TGTGCCAGCAGGGAAGGGGATGGCTACACCTTC

J: TRBJ1-2
size: NA
V: TRBV5-1
D: NA
CDR3: CASSLKGNGYTF
DNA: TGCGCCAGCAGCTTGAAGGGGAATGGCTACACCTTC

J: TRBJ1-3
size: NA
V: TRBV30
D: TRBD1
CDR3: CAGQGGDRNTIYF
DNA: TGTGCCGGACAGGGGGGAGACAGAAACACCATATATTTT

J: TRBJ1-2
size: NA
V: TRBV20-1
D: NA
CDR3: CSATPGVGYTF
DNA: TGCAGTGCTACCCCCGGGGTTGGCTACACCTTC

J: TRBJ1-2
size: NA
V: TRBV7-2
D: TRBD1
CDR3: CASSFGDRAGGYTF
DNA: TGTGCCAGCAGCTTTGGGGACAGGGCAGGAGGCTACACCTTC

J: TRBJ1-2
size: NA
V: TRBV28
D: TRBD1
CDR3: CASSLRDRPNYGYTF
DNA: TGTGCCAGCAGTCTCCGGGACAGACCTAACTATGGCTACACCTTC

J: TRBJ2-3
size: NA
V: TRBV28
D: TRBD2
CDR3: CASSRTSAGGDTQYF
DNA: TGTGCCAGCAGTCGGACTAGCGCGGGGGGAGATACGCAGTATTTT

J: TRBJ2-7
size: NA
V: TRBV7-2
D: TRBD2
CDR3: CASSLGGTIGLGEQYF
DNA: TGTGCCAGCAGCTTAGGGGGGACTATTGGTCTAGGAGAGCAGTACTTC

J: TRBJ2-3
size: NA
V: TRBV3-1/TRBV3-2
D: TRBD1
CDR3: CASSRDRRTDTQYF
DNA: TGTGCCAGCAGCCGGGACAGGCGCACAGATACGCAGTATTTT

J: TRBJ2-1
size: once
V: TRBV4-2
D: NA
CDR3: CASSPLEELRIQFF
DNA: TGTGCCAGCAGCCCCCTCGAGGAGCTTAGAATCCAGTTCTTC

J: TRBJ2-1
size: NA
V: TRBV7-9
D: TRBD2
CDR3: CASSRPLAGGPYNEQFF
DNA: TGTGCCAGCAGCCGTCCTCTAGCGGGAGGGCCCTACAATGAGCAGTTCTTC

J: TRBJ2-3
size: once
V: TRBV7-9
D: NA
CDR3: CASSLGGKADTQYF
DNA: TGTGCCAGCAGCTTAGGCGGGAAGGCAGATACGCAGTATTTT

J: TRBJ2-1
size: NA
V: TRBV9
D: TRBD2
CDR3: CASSATVAGVAFF
DNA: TGTGCCAGCAGCGCCACCGTAGCGGGAGTTGCGTTCTTC